This TCR beta chain was obtained from a study of cytotoxic CD8 clonotypes in ibrutinib-treated CLL. CDR3 size: 11 residues. V was shortened by 3 bases and J by 8 bases, with 7 bases between the two germline ends. Per germline, CDR1 SGHTA and CDR2 FQGNSA. Here immunoSEQ multiplex PCR was the method, and the copy in TCRdb shows in-frame clones only, minus some. The top ten clones hold 15% of a sample with around 250,000 clones, 70% of them seen once. The sequence was collected from a human donor with chronic lymphocytic leukemia. The material was PBMCs, obtained after 24 months of ibrutinib treatment. V is TRBV7-2 and J is TRBJ1-2; D gene uncertain. In DNA form, the CDR3 reads TGTGCCAGCAGCTTCAATCAAGGCTACACCTTC. Amino acid sequence: CASSFNQGYTF.